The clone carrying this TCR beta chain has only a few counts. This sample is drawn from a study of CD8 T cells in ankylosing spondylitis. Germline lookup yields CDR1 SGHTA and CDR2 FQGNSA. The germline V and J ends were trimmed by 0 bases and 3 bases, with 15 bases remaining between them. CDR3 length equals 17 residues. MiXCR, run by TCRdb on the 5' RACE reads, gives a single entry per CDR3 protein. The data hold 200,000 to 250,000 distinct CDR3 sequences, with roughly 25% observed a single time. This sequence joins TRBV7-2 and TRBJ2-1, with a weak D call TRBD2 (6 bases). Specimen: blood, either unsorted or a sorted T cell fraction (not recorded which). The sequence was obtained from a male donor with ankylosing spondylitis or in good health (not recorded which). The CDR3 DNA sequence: TGTGCCAGCAGCTTAGCGCGGGGCGGGACTCACTACAATGAGCAGTTCTTC. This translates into CASSLARGGTHYNEQFF. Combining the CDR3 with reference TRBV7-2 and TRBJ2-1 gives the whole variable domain GAGVSQSPSNKVTEKGKDVELRCDPISGHTALYWYRQSLGQGLEFLIYFQGNSAPDKSGLPSDRFSAERTGGSVSTLTIQRTQQEDSAVYLCASSLARGGTHYNEQFFGPGTRLTVL.